This T cell receptor beta chain was captured by sequencing in a study of chemoradiotherapy in HPV16-positive cancers. General study findings and limits: HPV-responsive T-cell expansion during chemoradiotherapy was linked to improved recurrence-free survival in HPV16-positive patients.

On this clone: Its antigen remains unidentified.

In germline, CDR1 is SGHDT, CDR2 YYEEEE. V lost 4 bases to trimming and J lost 3 bases; unmatched junction nucleotides: 3. This CDR3 has 14 amino acids. Method: immunoSEQ multiplex PCR; TCRdb's copy keeps in-frame clones and lacks some. The repertoire holds some 7,700 clones, around 81% seen once, with 7.4% in the top ten. The chain links TRBV5-6 to TRBJ2-7; 11 nucleotides line up with TRBD1. This sample was obtained from a patient who underwent chemoradiotherapy. This receptor was obtained from a human donor with HPV-associated anogenital cancer. The CDR3 loop is CASSEGTGGYEQYF. CDR3 in DNA: TGTGCCAGCAGCGAGGGGACAGGGGGCTACGAGCAGTACTTC.